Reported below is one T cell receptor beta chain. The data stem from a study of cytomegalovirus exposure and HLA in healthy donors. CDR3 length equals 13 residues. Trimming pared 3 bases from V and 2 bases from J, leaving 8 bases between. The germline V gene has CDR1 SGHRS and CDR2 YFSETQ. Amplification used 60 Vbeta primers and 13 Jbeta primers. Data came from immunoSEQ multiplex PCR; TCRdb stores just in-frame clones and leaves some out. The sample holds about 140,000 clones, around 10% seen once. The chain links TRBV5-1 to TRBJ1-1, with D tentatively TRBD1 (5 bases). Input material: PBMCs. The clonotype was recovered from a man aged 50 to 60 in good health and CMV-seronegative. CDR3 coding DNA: TGCGCCAGCAGCTGGGGCCCTAACACTGAAGCTTTCTTT. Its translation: CASSWGPNTEAFF.